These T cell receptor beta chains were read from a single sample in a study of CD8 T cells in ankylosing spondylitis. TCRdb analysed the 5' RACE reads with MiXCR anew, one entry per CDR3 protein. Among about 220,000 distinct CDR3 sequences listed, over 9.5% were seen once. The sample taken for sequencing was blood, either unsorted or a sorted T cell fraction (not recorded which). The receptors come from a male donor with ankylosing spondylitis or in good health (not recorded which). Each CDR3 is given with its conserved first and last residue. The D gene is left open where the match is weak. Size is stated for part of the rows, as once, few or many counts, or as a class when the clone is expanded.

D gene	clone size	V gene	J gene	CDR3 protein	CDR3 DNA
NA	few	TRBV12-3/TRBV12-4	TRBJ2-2	CASSLASTGNTGELFF	TGTGCCAGCAGTTTAGCCTCGACGGGAAACACCGGGGAGCTGTTTTTT
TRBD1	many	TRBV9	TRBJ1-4	CASSVGQGVKNEKLFF	TGTGCCAGCAGCGTCGGACAGGGAGTCAAGAATGAAAAACTGTTTTTT
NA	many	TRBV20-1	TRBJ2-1	CSARALVNEQFF	TGCAGTGCTAGAGCCTTGGTCAATGAGCAGTTCTTC
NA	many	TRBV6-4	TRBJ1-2	CARNWTGTPRSWNYGYTF	TGTGCCAGGAACTGGACCGGGACACCACGTTCATGGAACTATGGCTACACCTTC
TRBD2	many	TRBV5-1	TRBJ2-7	CASSLEAASGYEQYF	TGCGCCAGCAGCTTGGAAGCGGCTAGCGGCTACGAGCAGTACTTC
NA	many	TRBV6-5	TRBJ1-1	CASSYSIGGTEAFF	TGTGCCAGCAGTTACTCGATCGGGGGGACTGAAGCTTTCTTT
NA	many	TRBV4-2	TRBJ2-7	CASSQEPAGGHSEQYF	TGTGCCAGCAGCCAAGAACCGGCAGGGGGGCATTCCGAGCAGTACTTC
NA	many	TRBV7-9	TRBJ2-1	CASSLDPPGVPYNEQFF	TGTGCCAGCAGCTTAGACCCTCCGGGCGTCCCCTACAATGAGCAGTTCTTC
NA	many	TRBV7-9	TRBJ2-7	CASSLGPATYEQYF	TGTGCCAGCAGCTTAGGCCCCGCCACCTACGAGCAGTACTTC
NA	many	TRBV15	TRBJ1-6	CATSSRVENSPLHF	TGTGCCACCAGCAGTAGGGTTGAAAATTCACCCCTCCACTTT
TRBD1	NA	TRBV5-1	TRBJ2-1	CASSLGDRVYNEQFF	TGCGCCAGCAGCTTGGGGGACAGGGTCTACAATGAGCAGTTCTTC
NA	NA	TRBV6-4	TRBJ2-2	CASSDSVGELFF	TGTGCCAGCAGTGACTCGGTCGGGGAGCTGTTTTTT
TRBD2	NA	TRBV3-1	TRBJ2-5	CASSLRGRGGIETQYF	TGTGCCAGCAGCCTAAGAGGGCGGGGGGGCATAGAGACCCAGTACTTC
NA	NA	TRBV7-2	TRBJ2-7	CASSPRTNAPYEQYF	TGTGCCAGCAGCCCACGGACCAACGCGCCCTACGAGCAGTACTTC
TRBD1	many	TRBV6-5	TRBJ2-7	CASSYTRQGPYEQYF	TGTGCCAGCAGTTACACCCGACAGGGCCCCTACGAGCAGTACTTC
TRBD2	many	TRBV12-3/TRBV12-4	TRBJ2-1	CASSLLAGPRNEQFF	TGTGCCAGCAGTCTCTTAGCGGGGCCCCGGAATGAGCAGTTCTTC
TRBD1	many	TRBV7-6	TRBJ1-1	CASSPRTGLNTEAFF	TGTGCCAGCAGCCCCAGGACAGGGCTGAACACTGAAGCTTTCTTT
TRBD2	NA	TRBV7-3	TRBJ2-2	CASSSRSGANTGELFF	TGTGCCAGCAGCTCCCGCAGCGGGGCTAACACCGGGGAGCTGTTTTTT
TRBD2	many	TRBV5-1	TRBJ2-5	CASAGGQETQYF	TGCGCCAGCGCGGGGGGCCAAGAGACCCAGTACTTC
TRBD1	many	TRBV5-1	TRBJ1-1	CASSWDRGKTEAFF	TGCGCCAGCAGCTGGGACAGGGGGAAAACTGAAGCTTTCTTT
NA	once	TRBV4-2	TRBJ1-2	CASSPSVTGRIYGYTF	TGTGCCAGCAGCCCTTCAGTCACCGGACGGATCTATGGCTACACCTTC
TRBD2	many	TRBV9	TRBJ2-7	CASSAASGFSYEQYF	TGTGCCAGCAGCGCGGCTAGCGGATTCTCCTACGAGCAGTACTTC
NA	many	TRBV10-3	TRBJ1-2	CAISQMTGYSGYTF	TGTGCCATCAGCCAAATGACAGGATATAGTGGCTACACCTTC
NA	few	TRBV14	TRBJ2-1	CASSQGDNLEQFF	TGTGCCAGCAGCCAAGGGGACAATCTGGAGCAGTTCTTC
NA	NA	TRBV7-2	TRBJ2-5	CASSLQGITQETQYF	TGTGCCAGCAGCTTACAAGGGATCACCCAAGAGACCCAGTACTTC
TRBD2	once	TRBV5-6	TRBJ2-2	CASSGLAGRTGELFF	TGTGCCAGCAGCGGACTAGCGGGGAGGACCGGGGAGCTGTTTTTT
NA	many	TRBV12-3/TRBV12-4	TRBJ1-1	CASSWQGPNTEAFF	TGTGCCAGCAGTTGGCAGGGGCCGAACACTGAAGCTTTCTTT
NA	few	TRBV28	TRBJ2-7	CASSLSTYREQYF	TGTGCCAGCAGTTTATCTACCTATCGCGAGCAGTACTTC
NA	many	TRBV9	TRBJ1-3	CASSADSHGAAGNTIYF	TGTGCCAGCAGCGCCGACAGTCATGGGGCGGCAGGAAACACCATATATTTT
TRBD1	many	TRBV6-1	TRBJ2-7	CASSPGQGTYEQYF	TGTGCCAGCAGCCCGGGACAGGGGACCTACGAGCAGTACTTC
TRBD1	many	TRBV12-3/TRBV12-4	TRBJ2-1	CASSLVGTGGNEQFF	TGTGCCAGCAGTTTAGTCGGGACAGGGGGCAATGAGCAGTTCTTC
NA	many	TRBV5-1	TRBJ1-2	CASRMGQEEGYTF	TGCGCCAGCAGGATGGGGCAGGAGGAGGGCTACACCTTC
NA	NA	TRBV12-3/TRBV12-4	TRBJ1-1	CASRFGPEAFF	TGTGCCAGCAGATTCGGTCCTGAAGCTTTCTTT
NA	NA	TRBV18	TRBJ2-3	CASSLPSGGLYTDTQYF	TGTGCCAGCTCACTACCATCGGGCGGGTTATACACAGATACGCAGTATTTT
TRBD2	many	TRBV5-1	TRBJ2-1	CASSASASGGADEQFF	TGCGCCAGCAGCGCGTCGGCTAGCGGGGGGGCAGATGAGCAGTTCTTC
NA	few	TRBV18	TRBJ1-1	CASSRGAGNTEAFF	TGTGCCAGCTCACGGGGGGCCGGGAACACTGAAGCTTTCTTT
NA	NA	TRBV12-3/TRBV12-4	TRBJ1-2	CASSLALDGRYGYTF	TGTGCCAGCAGTTTAGCCTTGGACGGAAGATATGGCTACACCTTC
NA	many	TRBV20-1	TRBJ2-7	CSASTGFYEQYF	TGCAGTGCTAGTACAGGGTTCTACGAGCAGTACTTC
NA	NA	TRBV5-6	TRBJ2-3	CASSLEGKTDTQYF	TGTGCCAGCAGCTTAGAGGGAAAGACAGATACGCAGTATTTT
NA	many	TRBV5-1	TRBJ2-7	CASSHAGLRPYEQYF	TGCGCCAGCAGCCACGCGGGACTCCGGCCCTACGAGCAGTACTTC
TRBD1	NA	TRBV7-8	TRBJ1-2	CASSLGGLAGQGYGYTF	TGTGCCAGCAGCTTAGGAGGATTGGCGGGACAGGGTTATGGCTACACCTTC
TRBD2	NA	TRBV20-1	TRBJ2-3	CSARSGTSGGTDTQYF	TGCAGTGCTAGGTCGGGGACTAGCGGGGGCACAGATACGCAGTATTTT
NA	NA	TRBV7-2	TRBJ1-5	CASSPGGGRGSRPQHF	TGTGCCAGCAGCCCGGGTGGTGGGCGGGGTAGTCGGCCCCAGCATTTT
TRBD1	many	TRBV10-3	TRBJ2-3	CAISPGQGGDTQYF	TGTGCCATCAGCCCGGGACAGGGTGGAGATACGCAGTATTTT
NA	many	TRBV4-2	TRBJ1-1	CASSQERPHTEAFF	TGTGCCAGCAGCCAAGAAAGACCCCATACTGAAGCTTTCTTT
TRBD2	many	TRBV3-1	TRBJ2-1	CASTTNSGGAIDEQFF	TGTGCCAGCACCACAAATAGCGGGGGGGCTATAGATGAGCAGTTCTTC
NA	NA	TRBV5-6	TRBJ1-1	CASSADIIMNTEAFF	TGTGCCAGCAGCGCGGACATCATCATGAACACTGAAGCTTTCTTT
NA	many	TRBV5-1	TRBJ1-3	CASSLAPDSLSGNTIYF	TGCGCCAGCAGCTTGGCCCCGGACAGCCTCTCTGGAAACACCATATATTTT
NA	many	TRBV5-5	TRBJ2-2	CASSLLTDAEPGELFF	TGTGCCAGCAGCTTGCTGACGGACGCGGAACCCGGGGAGCTGTTTTTT
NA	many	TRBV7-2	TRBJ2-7	CASSWYGEQYF	TGTGCCAGCAGTTGGTACGGAGAGCAGTACTTC
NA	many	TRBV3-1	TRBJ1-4	CASSQVVGRNEKLFF	TGTGCCAGCAGCCAAGTGGTCGGCAGGAATGAAAAACTGTTTTTT
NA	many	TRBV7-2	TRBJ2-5	CASSLWDGRQETQYF	TGTGCCAGCAGCTTATGGGACGGTAGGCAAGAGACCCAGTACTTC
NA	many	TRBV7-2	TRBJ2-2	CASSLTRRNIGELFF	TGTGCCAGCAGCTTAACTCGGAGGAATATCGGGGAGCTGTTTTTT
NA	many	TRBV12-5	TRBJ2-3	CASGYSGIPTDTQYF	TGTGCTAGTGGTTACTCAGGGATTCCAACAGATACGCAGTATTTT
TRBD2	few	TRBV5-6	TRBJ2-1	CASSIGLAGQYNEQFF	TGTGCCAGCAGCATCGGACTAGCGGGGCAATACAATGAGCAGTTCTTC
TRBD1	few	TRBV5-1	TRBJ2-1	CASSLEVGTGMREQFF	TGCGCCAGCAGCTTAGAAGTCGGGACAGGGATGCGGGAGCAGTTCTTC
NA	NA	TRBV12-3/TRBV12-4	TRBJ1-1	CASSIQGSEAFF	TGTGCCAGCAGTATTCAGGGGTCTGAAGCTTTCTTT